This passage covers 23 T cell receptor beta chains from one sample sequenced in a study of Ad26.COV2.S vaccination and SARS-CoV-2 variants. The treatment denotes: around 19 received Ad26.COV2.S at low or high dose, single or two shots; about five received placebo; per-sample allocation not given. Each sample was drawn 63 days after the first injection (of vaccine or placebo). Only in-frame clones appear in the TCRdb table, and some are missing; sequencing was by immunoSEQ multiplex PCR. The data show hundreds of thousands of clones, 65% to 90% seen once. The sample here was peripheral blood, taken in a trial of Ad26.COV2.S vaccine versus placebo. All receptors come from a person aged 18-60 years who received the Ad26.COV2.S COVID-19 vaccine or a placebo.

The chain links TRBV19 to TRBJ2-6, with a possible D match to TRBD1 (5 bases). The CDR3 is 14 amino acids. Trimming removed 8 bases at V and 4 bases at J, with 12 bases between. The germline gives CDR1 LNHDA, CDR2 SQIVND (reference sequence). CDR3 sequence reads: CASGAGPGANVLTF. The CDR3 region has the DNA TGTGCCAGTGGGGCAGGGCCAGGGGCCAACGTCCTGACTTTC.

In DNA form, the CDR3 reads TGTGCCAGCTCACCGGGGGCCAGTTGGCCCCAGCATTTT. Protein product: CASSPGASWPQHF. The chain employs TRBV18 and TRBJ1-5, with D possibly matching TRBD1 (6 bases). Trimming stripped 3 bases from V and 9 bases from J, with 12 bases between. Germline CDR1 KGHSH, CDR2 LQKENI. The CDR3 spans 13 residues.

This chain connects TRBV4-2 to TRBJ1-4; TRBD1 is a possible D gene (5 bases). V was clipped by 0 bases and J by 8 bases, with 16 bases between them. The CDR3 covers 16 residues. CDR1 and CDR2 (germline): LGHNA, YNFKEQ. The CDR3 spells CASSQDLGSQGEKLFF. The DNA for the CDR3 is TGTGCCAGCAGCCAAGATCTTGGTTCGCAGGGCGAAAAACTGTTTTTT.

The rearrangement joins TRBV6-5 to TRBJ2-7, with D unclear. The CDR3 extends over 16 amino acids. Germline V lookup: CDR1 MNHEY, CDR2 SVGAGI. V lost 0 bases, J lost 2 bases, and 14 bases lay in between. CDR3 coding DNA: TGTGCCAGCAGTTACTCGAAGTGGAATCCAACCTACGAGCAGTACTTC. Protein: CASSYSKWNPTYEQYF.

The chain employs TRBV2 and TRBJ1-5; unclear D gene. Deletions cut 7 bases from V and 3 bases from J, with 16 bases between. Germline-derived CDR1 and CDR2 are SNHLY and FYNNEI. The CDR3 loop spans 15 amino acids. The CDR3 nucleotides are TGTGCCAGCACTCAAAGACGGGGAACCAATCAGCCCCAGCATTTT. Its translation: CASTQRRGTNQPQHF.

This clone was seen just once. The CDR3 here is CASSQGPDTQYF. DNA of the CDR3: TGTGCCAGCAGCCAAGGCCCAGATACGCAGTATTTT. V is TRBV11-2 and J is TRBJ2-3, with D hard to call. CDR1 is SGHAT, CDR2 FQNNGV, per germline. V was pared by 5 bases and J by 4 bases, with 7 bases between. The CDR3 has 12 residues.

This rearrangement joins TRBV5-1 to TRBJ2-7, with TRBD1 as a possible D gene (6 bases). The CDR3 is 14 residues long. The V gene's germline CDR1 is SGHRS and CDR2 YFSETQ. Trimming took off 3 bases at V and 0 bases at J, with 10 bases between the two ends. CDR3 sequence (DNA): TGCGCCAGCAGCTCCAGGGGAACCTCCTACGAGCAGTACTTC. Protein product: CASSSRGTSYEQYF.

Details on this clone: The sample contains more than one DNA sequence encoding this CDR3. Here the CDR3 DNA reads TGCGCCAGCAGCCAAGATAGGGGGTACGAGCAGTACTTC. Translating gives CASSQDRGYEQYF. The chain recombines TRBV4-1 with TRBJ2-7, with a weak D call TRBD1 (6 bases). The CDR3 consists of 13 residues. Per germline, CDR1 MGHRA and CDR2 YSYEKL. Trimming removed 0 bases at V and 4 bases at J, with 7 bases between.

The chain combines TRBV12-3 or TRBV12-4 with TRBJ2-7; perhaps TRBD1 as D (5 bases). The CDR3 consists of 11 residues. Trimming cost V 6 bases and J 2 bases, with 5 bases left between them. The CDR3, as DNA: TGTGCCAGCAGAGGGGCCTACGAGCAGTACTTC. Its protein is CASRGAYEQYF.

CDR3 in amino acids: CATSPDRDGNTIYF. DNA of the CDR3: TGTGCCACCAGCCCTGACAGAGATGGAAACACCATATATTTT. This chain joins TRBV15 and TRBJ1-3; a possible D gene is TRBD1 (5 bases). The CDR3 consists of 14 residues. CDR1 and CDR2 from the germline V gene are LNHNV and YYDKDF (reference sequence). V lost 5 bases, J lost 3 bases, and 11 bases lay in between.

V gene TRBV6-4 combines with J gene TRBJ1-1, with D uncertain. V was trimmed by 7 bases and J by 7 bases, leaving 13 bases between them. The CDR3 contains 12 residues. Germline V gene lookup returns CDR1 MRHNA and CDR2 SNTAGT. DNA of the CDR3: TGTGCCAGCACCTCTAGCTCCCGTGAAGCTTTCTTT. Translation gives CASTSSSREAFF.

In its sample, this clone was seen once. The V gene is TRBV10-3, the J gene TRBJ2-1, with D possibly being TRBD2 (6 bases). Per germline, CDR1 ENHRY and CDR2 SYGVKD. The CDR3 sequence is 15 residues long. V lost 10 bases to trimming and J lost 1 base, with 17 bases between them. CDR3 sequence: CATSYGGISYNEQFF. Written as DNA, the CDR3 is TGTGCCACGAGCTACGGCGGGATTTCCTACAATGAGCAGTTCTTC.

This chain uses TRBV28 with TRBJ2-7; the D gene is possibly TRBD1 (6 bases). Germline loops: CDR1 MDHEN, CDR2 SYDVKM. This CDR3 is built from 14 residues. V lost 5 bases and J lost 5, with 16 bases in between. CDR3 nucleotides: TGTGCCAGCAGTACCATGAGGGGGAACGACGAGCAGTACTTC. It codes for CASSTMRGNDEQYF.

The chain links TRBV6-5 to TRBJ1-1; D ambiguous. Trimming took off 4 bases at V and 7 bases at J, with 10 bases between the two ends. The CDR3 extends over 12 amino acids. Germline CDR1 is MNHEY and CDR2 is SVGAGI. The CDR3 region has the DNA TGTGCCAGCAGTTTAATCGTGGGTGAAGCTTTCTTT. It encodes CASSLIVGEAFF.

The chain has TRBV6-4 and TRBJ2-3; D is perhaps TRBD2 (5 bases). Trimming left V 3 bases short and J 2 bases short, with 6 bases between. Germline V gives CDR1 MRHNA, CDR2 SNTAGT. CDR3 length: 13 amino acids. The CDR3 DNA reads as TGTGCCAGCAGTGAAGACTACACAGATACGCAGTATTTT. Translation: CASSEDYTDTQYF.

The gene calls are TRBV12-3 or TRBV12-4 and TRBJ1-4; no firm D call. The V end lost 8 bases, the J end lost 7 bases, and 11 bases lay between the germline ends. The CDR3 extends over 12 amino acids. DNA of the CDR3: TGTGCCAGCTCCTTTCTGAGTGAAAAACTGTTTTTT. Residues: CASSFLSEKLFF.

In regard to this clone: Distinct nucleotide sequences in the sample also encode this CDR3. The gene calls are TRBV7-9 and TRBJ2-7; D unresolved. The CDR3 covers 12 residues. V lost 4 bases, J lost 0 bases, and 4 bases lay in between. Germline-derived CDR1 and CDR2 are SEHNR and FQNEAQ (reference sequence). Here the CDR3 DNA reads TGTGCCAGCAGCTCCAGCTCCTACGAGCAGTACTTC. It encodes CASSSSSYEQYF.

The chain couples TRBV12-3 or TRBV12-4 to TRBJ1-2, with D possibly being TRBD1 (5 bases). Trimming stripped 6 bases from V and 4 bases from J, with 9 bases between. CDR3 length equals 12 residues. CDR3 region: CASSRDGYGYTF. The CDR3 nucleotides read TGTGCCAGCAGCCGGGACGGCTATGGCTACACCTTC.

This clone was picked up a small number of times. This chain connects TRBV7-2 to TRBJ1-2; D may be TRBD1 (6 bases). The germline gives CDR1 SGHTA, CDR2 FQGNSA. With 1 base removed from V and 0 bases from J, the gap between germline ends came to 9 bases. CDR3 length: 15 residues. CDR3 residues: CASSLETGSNYGYTF. The CDR3 bases are TGTGCCAGCAGCTTAGAAACAGGGTCTAACTATGGCTACACCTTC. Full variable domain (outside the CDR3, taken from reference TRBV7-2 and TRBJ1-2): GAGVSQSPSNKVTEKGKDVELRCDPISGHTALYWYRQSLGQGLEFLIYFQGNSAPDKSGLPSDRFSAERTGGSVSTLTIQRTQQEDSAVYLCASSLETGSNYGYTFGSGTRLTVV.

The chain uses TRBV5-5 and TRBJ2-4; D may correspond to TRBD1 or TRBD2 (5 bases each). This CDR3 spans 16 amino acids. CDR1 and CDR2 (germline): SGHKS, YYEKEE (reference sequence). V shed 5 bases and J shed 0 bases, with 15 bases lying between them. The CDR3 nucleotides are TGTGCCAGCAGTGGCCGGGGCGATCTAGCCAAAAACATTCAGTACTTC. Its protein product is CASSGRGDLAKNIQYF.

The gene calls are TRBV6-2 or TRBV6-3 and TRBJ2-7, with D possibly being TRBD1 (5 bases). The V gene's germline CDR1 is MNHEY and CDR2 SVGEGT. The V gene lost 5 bases and the J gene lost 7 bases, with 12 bases spanning the gap. This CDR3 has 12 amino acids. The CDR3 DNA follows: TGTGCCAGCAGTGACAGTGTGAGTGAGCAGTACTTC. Its translation: CASSDSVSEQYF.

V is TRBV6-2 or TRBV6-3 and J is TRBJ1-5; D not certain. V dropped 2 bases and J dropped 7 bases, with 9 bases sitting between them. The CDR3 contains 13 residues. CDR1 and CDR2 from the germline V gene are MNHEY and SVGEGT. CDR3 protein: CASSYLAAQPQHF. The CDR3 DNA sequence: TGTGCCAGCAGTTACCTGGCAGCGCAGCCCCAGCATTTT.

The rearrangement links TRBV4-1 to TRBJ2-5, with 10 bases aligning to TRBD2. V trimming: 3 bases; J trimming: 2 bases; junction bases outside the gene matches: 9. The germline CDR1 and CDR2 sequences are MGHRA and YSYEKL. The CDR3 extends over 17 amino acids. CDR3 DNA sequence: TGCGCCAGCAGCCAGGGTTTAGCGGGAGGTGGGCAAGAGACCCAGTACTTC. Amino acid sequence: CASSQGLAGGGQETQYF.